The subject of this entry is one T cell receptor (beta chain). With 4 bases clipped from V and 1 base from J, the junction kept 12 bases outside the gene matches. Germline loops: CDR1 SGHTA, CDR2 FQGNSA. The CDR3 runs 17 residues. The data were taken from a study of shared T cell receptors in the human thymus. Clones were sequenced by immunoSEQ multiplex PCR, and TCRdb holds only the in-frame ones, with some missing. The repertoire holds hundreds of thousands of clones, with around 87% as singletons. This sample was also put to use in a study of human thymus T cells. This second report adds: Healthy Finnish infants undergoing corrective surgery for congenital heart defects provided the donor material. Thymic samples were excised during corrective heart operations. Biased V and J segment usage appeared in thymus and peripheral blood. Unrelated individuals were reported by related research to share highly overlapping thymic repertoires.

J is TRBJ2-5 and V is TRBV7-2, with 7 bases matching TRBD2. The sample comprised thymocytes. This TCR was recovered from a boy under two years old with a congenital heart defect. The CDR3 loop reads CASSSWTEAGLQETQYF. The CDR3 region has the DNA TGTGCCAGCAGCTCTTGGACGGAAGCGGGACTCCAAGAGACCCAGTACTTC.